This TCR beta chain emerged from a study of cytomegalovirus exposure and HLA in healthy donors. Study-level findings and limits: Per a prior analysis, the majority of TCR beta V segments were productive roughly 87% or roughly 30% of the time. Reportedly, diagnosis of cytomegalovirus status by the classifier showed high specificity and sensitivity.

As to this clone: Its antigen remains unidentified.

This PCR relied on a set of 60 Vbeta primers and 13 Jbeta primers. The repertoire was sequenced with immunoSEQ multiplex PCR; TCRdb's copy has only in-frame clones and lacks some. The sample has around 160,000 clones; under 85% are singletons. The CDR3 is made up of 13 amino acids. Trimming took off 5 bases at V and 7 bases at J, with 14 bases between the two ends. The germline gives CDR1 MRHNA, CDR2 SNTAGT. The receptor was derived from a middle-aged man in good health and CMV-seropositive. The gene calls are TRBV6-4 and TRBJ2-5, with D unclear. Source material: PBMCs. The CDR3 bases are TGTGCCAGCAGTCCCACCGTAGCCGGGACCCAGTACTTC. This gives the protein CASSPTVAGTQYF.